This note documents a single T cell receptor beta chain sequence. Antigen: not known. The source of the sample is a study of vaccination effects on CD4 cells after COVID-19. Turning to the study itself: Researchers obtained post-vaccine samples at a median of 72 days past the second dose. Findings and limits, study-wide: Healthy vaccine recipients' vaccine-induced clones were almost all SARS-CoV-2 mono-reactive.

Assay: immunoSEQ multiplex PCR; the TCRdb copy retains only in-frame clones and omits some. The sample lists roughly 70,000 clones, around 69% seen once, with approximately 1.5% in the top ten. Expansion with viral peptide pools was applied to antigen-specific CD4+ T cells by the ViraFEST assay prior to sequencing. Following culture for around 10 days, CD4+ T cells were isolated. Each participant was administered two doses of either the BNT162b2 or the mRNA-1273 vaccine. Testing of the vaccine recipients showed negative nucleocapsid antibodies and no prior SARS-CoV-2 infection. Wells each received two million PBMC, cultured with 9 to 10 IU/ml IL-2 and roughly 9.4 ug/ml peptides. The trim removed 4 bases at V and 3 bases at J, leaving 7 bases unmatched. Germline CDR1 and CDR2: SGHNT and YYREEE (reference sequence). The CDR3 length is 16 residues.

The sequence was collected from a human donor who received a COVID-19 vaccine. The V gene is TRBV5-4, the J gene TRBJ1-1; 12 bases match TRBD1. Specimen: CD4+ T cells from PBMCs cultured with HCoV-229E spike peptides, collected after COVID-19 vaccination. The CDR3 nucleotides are TGTGCCAGCAGCCCCCCGGGACAGGGGGCTTACACTGAAGCTTTCTTT. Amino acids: CASSPPGQGAYTEAFF.